This TCR beta chain emerged from a study of OX40 agonist ivuxolimab in advanced cancers. Background on the study: The group had a mean age of about 65 years, ranged from roughly 23 to 90, and was just under 85% male. Approximately 41% of patients had received prior checkpoint inhibitor therapy. Partial responses were seen in three patients, one with hepatocellular carcinoma and two with cutaneous melanoma.

Germline V gives CDR1 KGHSH, CDR2 LQKENI. This CDR3 is 14 amino acids long. The germline V and J ends were trimmed by 2 bases and 6 bases, with 10 bases remaining between them. Profiled with immunoSEQ multiplex PCR; TCRdb holds only in-frame clones, not every one. Altogether 90,000 to 100,000 clones are present, roughly 83% being singletons, with the ten largest covering around 1.6%. This clone occurred a few times. On cycle 4 day 1 and cycle 7 day 1, as well as at baseline, blood was sampled. Sequencing used CD4+ or CD8+ T cells sorted from blood, obtained in a trial of the OX40 agonist ivuxolimab. The chain couples TRBV18 to TRBJ2-2, with D perhaps matching TRBD1 or TRBD2 (5 bases each). This receptor was identified in an adult with an advanced solid tumor such as melanoma, head and neck, liver or kidney cancer. The CDR3 spells CASSPGTRAGELFF. DNA for the CDR3: TGTGCCAGCTCACCAGGGACGAGGGCCGGGGAGCTGTTTTTT. Complete variable domain (other parts from reference TRBV18 and TRBJ2-2): NAGVMQNPRHLVRRRGQEARLRCSPMKGHSHVYWYRQLPEEGLKFMVYLQKENIIDESGMPKERFSAEFPKEGPSILRIQQVVRGDSAAYFCASSPGTRAGELFFGEGSRLTVL.